This TCR beta chain was obtained from a study of identifying expanded T cells in peripheral blood. Notes on the study in general: Clone count variance between approximately two-week samples rose with total template count.

TCRdb keeps only in-frame clones here, not all; method: immunoSEQ multiplex PCR. The sample lists roughly 81,000 clones, 84% occurring once. As for this clone: The antigen is not known.

Germline-derived CDR1 and CDR2 are SGHTA and FQGNSA. V was cut by 5 bases and J by 8 bases, with 15 bases left in between. The CDR3 loop spans 13 amino acids. This chain connects TRBV7-2 to TRBJ1-2; D not certain. The sample comprised blood. The TCR originated in a person aged 18-70 years in good health. CDR3 sequence: CASSPLWAGGYTF. In DNA form, the CDR3 reads TGTGCCAGCAGCCCCCTTTGGGCGGGGGGCTACACCTTC.